This TCR beta chain originates from a study of T cell changes during pregnancy in multiple sclerosis. Some clones are missing from TCRdb's copy, which holds only in-frame ones; the method was immunoSEQ multiplex PCR. The sample has some 58,000 clones, about 96% seen once. The CDR3 has 14 amino acids. V was shortened by 6 bases and J by 8 bases, with 18 bases between the two germline ends. Per germline, CDR1 MNHEY and CDR2 SMNVEV (reference sequence). This receptor was identified in a female donor with multiple sclerosis, enrolled in a pregnancy study. The sequencing used CD8+ T cells from peripheral blood mononuclear cells, collected after pregnancy. The chain links TRBV27 to TRBJ2-3; TRBD1 might be the D (5 bases). The CDR3 reads CASRGRDLLGTQYF. The CDR3 DNA reads TGTGCCAGCAGAGGCAGGGATTTATTAGGTACGCAGTATTTT.